What follows are 8 T cell receptor beta chains derived from one specimen sequenced in a study of blood T cell repertoires in COVID-19. The table came from immunoSEQ multiplex PCR; TCRdb's copy has only in-frame clones and leaves some out. The sample shows about 210,000 clones, more than 80% of them seen only once. The sequenced sample was peripheral blood. The receptors originated from an elderly woman with COVID-19, enrolled during active disease.

J is TRBJ2-1 and V is TRBV29-1; 10 bases match TRBD2. The V and J ends lost 6 bases and 7 bases, in that order; junction bases with no gene match: 9. Germline CDR1 is SQVTM and CDR2 is ANQGSEA. The CDR3 has 14 residues. The CDR3 here is CSVGLAGVGNEQFF. In DNA form, the CDR3 reads TGCAGCGTCGGTCTAGCGGGAGTTGGGAATGAGCAGTTCTTC.

The chain employs TRBV6-5 and TRBJ1-1; 10 bases agree with TRBD1. CDR3 length: 15 residues. Germline V gives CDR1 MNHEY, CDR2 SVGAGI. With 6 bases clipped from V and 7 bases from J, the junction kept 11 bases outside the gene matches. The CDR3 spells CASRAGTGESLEAFF. CDR3 bases: TGTGCCAGCAGAGCCGGGACAGGGGAATCACTTGAAGCTTTCTTT.

J is TRBJ2-5 and V is TRBV10-1, with 8 bases aligning to TRBD2. In germline, CDR1 is WNHNN, CDR2 SYGVQD (reference sequence). With V trimmed by 8 bases and J by 3 bases, 5 bases remained unmatched. The CDR3 runs 13 residues. CDR3 in DNA: TGCGCCAGCGGTTCGGGGGGGGAAGAGACCCAGTACTTC. Amino acid sequence: CASGSGGEETQYF.

This chain uses TRBV13 with TRBJ2-7; 8 nucleotides agree with TRBD1. Germline loops: CDR1 PRHDT, CDR2 FYEKMQ (reference sequence). The CDR3 length is 12 residues. The J segment lost 8 bases and the V segment lost 5 bases, leaving 5 bases of the junction unmatched. The CDR3 DNA sequence: TGTGCCAGCAGCCAAGGACAGGGACAGCAGTACTTC. The encoded protein is CASSQGQGQQYF. Looking up the rest from reference TRBV13 and TRBJ2-7 gives the full variable domain: AAGVIQSPRHLIKEKRETATLKCYPIPRHDTVYWYQQGPGQDPQFLISFYEKMQSDKGSIPDRFSAQQFSDYHSELNMSSLELGDSALYFCASSQGQGQQYFGPGTRLTVT.

CDR3 in DNA: TGTGCCAGCAGTTTATCGTTTGGTAGAGGCTACACCTTC. Amino acids: CASSLSFGRGYTF. The genes are TRBV27 and TRBJ1-2; D gene unclear. The germline gives CDR1 MNHEY, CDR2 SMNVEV (reference sequence). Trimming cost V 0 bases and J 8 bases, with 10 bases left between them. This CDR3 contains 13 residues.

The chain has TRBV5-1 and TRBJ2-5, with TRBD1 identical over 8 bases. V trimming: 3 bases; J trimming: 5 bases; junction bases outside the gene matches: 3. The germline CDR1 and CDR2 sequences are SGHRS and YFSETQ. The CDR3 consists of 13 residues. In nucleotides, the CDR3 is TGCGCCAGCAGCTCGGGACAGGAGGAGACCCAGTACTTC. Its translation: CASSSGQEETQYF.

The rearrangement uses TRBV28 and TRBJ1-6; 9 nucleotides match TRBD1. This CDR3 is built from 15 residues. V was clipped by 5 bases and J by 9 bases; unmatched bases: 8. Germline-derived CDR1 and CDR2 are MDHEN and SYDVKM. The CDR3 DNA follows: TGTGCCAGCAGTCCCCGGACAGGGGTAGGTTCACCCCTCCACTTT. Protein: CASSPRTGVGSPLHF.

V usage is TRBV3-1 (or the pseudogene TRBV3-2) and J usage is TRBJ1-2, with unresolved D. The CDR3 loop spans 12 amino acids. Germline lookup yields CDR1 LGHDT and CDR2 YNNKEL (reference sequence). V lost 4 bases and J 3 bases, leaving 6 bases between the germline ends. The CDR3 nucleotides read TGTGCCAGCAGCCGAGGCGACTATGGCTACACCTTC. This sequence encodes CASSRGDYGYTF.